The 13 T cell receptor beta chains listed next were all sequenced from one sample in a study of cytotoxic CD8 clonotypes in ibrutinib-treated CLL. Measured with immunoSEQ multiplex PCR; TCRdb has only the in-frame clones, and not every one. The profile shows over 200,000 clones, 65% to 80% of them singletons. The sample here was PBMCs, taken after 12 months of ibrutinib treatment. The origin of the receptors is a human donor with chronic lymphocytic leukemia.

This chain joins TRBV5-4 and TRBJ2-3; TRBD2 aligns across 9 bases. The trim removed 3 bases at V and 2 bases at J, leaving 10 bases unmatched. The CDR3 runs to 17 residues. CDR1 is SGHNT, CDR2 YYREEE, per germline (reference sequence). CDR3 nucleotides: TGTGCCAGCAGCTCCAGTGTTAGCGGGGGAGTCACAGATACGCAGTATTTT. Residues: CASSSSVSGGVTDTQYF.

The V gene is TRBV5-1, the J gene TRBJ1-2; D remains ambiguous. The CDR3 sequence is 15 residues long. The V end lost 5 bases, the J end lost 6 bases, and 20 bases lay between the germline ends. The germline CDR1 and CDR2 sequences are SGHRS and YFSETQ. As DNA, the CDR3 is TGCGCCAGCAGTACCTCGGGCCACCCTAAGGATGGCTACACCTTC. Translation gives CASSTSGHPKDGYTF.

This chain links TRBV19 with TRBJ1-5, with unresolved D. Looked up from germline, CDR1 is LNHDA and CDR2 is SQIVND (reference sequence). This CDR3 is 12 amino acids long. The V gene lost 5 bases and the J gene lost 6 bases, with 8 bases spanning the gap. Here the CDR3 DNA reads TGTGCCAGTAGTTTCATCGTTCAGCCCCAGCATTTT. It encodes CASSFIVQPQHF.

The table lists this clone with a few counts. The chain employs TRBV29-1 and TRBJ2-3; TRBD2 might be the D (6 bases). The CDR3 contains 13 residues. V shed 6 bases and J shed 2 bases, with 12 bases lying between them. Germline lookup yields CDR1 SQVTM and CDR2 ANQGSEA. CDR3 in amino acids: CSVPGLTTDTQYF. The CDR3 nucleotides read TGCAGCGTCCCGGGACTGACCACAGATACGCAGTATTTT.

For this clone: It is unclear where the CDR3 begins or ends on the DNA, so no DNA is shown, and the CDR3 is as TCRdb lists it. This sequence joins TRBV21-1 and TRBJ2-6; the table's D call of TRBD1 was not tested on the DNA. TRBV21-1 constitutes a pseudogene. Termini included, the CDR3 measures 19 amino acids. This CDR3 reads CASSKQRDRWGIGANVLTF.

This clone was found a few times. The chain is built from TRBV6-5 and TRBJ2-7, with D tentatively TRBD1 (6 bases). The CDR3 covers 13 residues. Looked up from germline, CDR1 is MNHEY and CDR2 is SVGAGI. The V and J ends lost 6 bases and 1 base respectively, with 10 bases between them. CDR3 protein: CASRQTGSYEQYF. DNA for the CDR3: TGTGCCAGCAGGCAGACAGGATCCTACGAGCAGTACTTC.

This clone was seen a handful of times. This rearrangement joins TRBV7-8 to TRBJ1-5; possible D gene TRBD1, 6 bases. Trimming removed 5 bases at V and 4 bases at J, with 9 bases between. Germline values: CDR1 SGHVS, CDR2 FQNEAQ. CDR3 length: 13 residues. The CDR3 DNA reads as TGTGCCAGCAGCATAACAGGGAATCAGCCCCAGCATTTT. It encodes CASSITGNQPQHF.

This chain links TRBV30 with TRBJ2-6, with unresolved D. The CDR3 has 15 amino acids. The germline gives CDR1 GTSNPN, CDR2 SVGIG (reference sequence). V was shortened by 3 bases and J by 4 bases, with 13 bases between the two germline ends. The CDR3 DNA sequence: TGTGCCTGGAGACCTGCTAACACAGGGGCCAACGTCCTGACTTTC. The encoded protein is CAWRPANTGANVLTF.

This clone was detected once. V usage is TRBV7-9 and J usage is TRBJ2-7; 10 bases match TRBD1. CDR1 is SEHNR, CDR2 FQNEAQ, per germline (reference sequence). This CDR3 comprises 17 residues. Trimming at V came to 6 bases and at J to 3 bases, leaving 14 bases not matched to a gene. The CDR3 DNA follows: TGTGCCAGCAGACCAAGGGCAGAGGGACAGGGGAGCTACGAGCAGTACTTC. This gives the protein CASRPRAEGQGSYEQYF.

The chain uses TRBV19 and TRBJ1-1; no reliable D call. Trimming stripped 2 bases from V and 5 bases from J, with 15 bases between. The CDR3 covers 15 residues. Looked up from germline, CDR1 is LNHDA and CDR2 is SQIVND (reference sequence). In DNA, the CDR3 is TGTGCCAGTAGTATATCCCGGAGGTGGGGAACTGAAGCTTTCTTT. Its translation: CASSISRRWGTEAFF. Full variable domain (rest looked up from reference TRBV19 and TRBJ1-1): DGGITQSPKYLFRKEGQNVTLSCEQNLNHDAMYWYRQDPGQGLRLIYYSQIVNDFQKGDIAEGYSVSREKKESFPLTVTSAQKNPTAFYLCASSISRRWGTEAFFGQGTRLTVV.

This clone was seen a handful of times. This rearrangement joins TRBV6-5 to TRBJ1-2, with D hard to call. CDR1 and CDR2 from the germline V gene are MNHEY and SVGAGI. V lost 5 bases and J lost 3, with 16 bases in between. The CDR3 has 15 amino acids. The CDR3 region has the DNA TGTGCCAGCAGTCAGGTTCGACGGATCGACTATGGCTACACCTTC. Its protein is CASSQVRRIDYGYTF.

The chain carries TRBV4-1 and TRBJ2-1, with 9 nucleotides matching TRBD2. Unmatched junction bases numbered 8, after V lost 1 base and J lost 10 bases. This CDR3 has 15 residues. The germline gives CDR1 MGHRA, CDR2 YSYEKL. CDR3 loop: CASSQGVAGAPEQFF. CDR3 DNA sequence: TGCGCCAGCAGCCAAGGGGTAGCGGGAGCACCCGAGCAGTTCTTC.

The chain employs TRBV9 and TRBJ2-7; TRBD2 matches at 9 bases. CDR3 length: 16 residues. Germline CDR1 is SGDLS and CDR2 is YYNGEE. With V trimmed by 2 bases and J by 1 base, 7 bases remained unmatched. The CDR3 protein is CASSVLASGKSYEQYF. The CDR3, as DNA: TGTGCCAGCAGCGTCCTAGCTAGCGGGAAGTCCTACGAGCAGTACTTC.